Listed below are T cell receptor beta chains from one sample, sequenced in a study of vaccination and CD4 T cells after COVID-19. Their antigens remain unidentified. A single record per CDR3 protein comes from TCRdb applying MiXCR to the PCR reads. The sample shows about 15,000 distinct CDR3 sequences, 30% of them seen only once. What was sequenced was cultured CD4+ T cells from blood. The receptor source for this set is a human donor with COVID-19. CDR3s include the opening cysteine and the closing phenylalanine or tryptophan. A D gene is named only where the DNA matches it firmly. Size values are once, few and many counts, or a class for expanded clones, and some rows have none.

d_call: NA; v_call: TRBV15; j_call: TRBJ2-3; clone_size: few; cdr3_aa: CATSREASSTDTQYF; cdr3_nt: TGTGCCACCAGCAGAGAAGCATCTAGCACAGATACGCAGTATTTT
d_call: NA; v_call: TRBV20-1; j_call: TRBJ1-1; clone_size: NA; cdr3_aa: CSARSPGTWAFF; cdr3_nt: TGCAGTGCTAGATCCCCTGGGACGTGGGCTTTCTTT
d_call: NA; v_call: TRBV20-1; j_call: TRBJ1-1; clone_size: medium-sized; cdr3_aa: CSARDWSGRWTEAFF; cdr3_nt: TGCAGTGCTAGAGATTGGTCTGGGAGGTGGACTGAAGCTTTCTTT
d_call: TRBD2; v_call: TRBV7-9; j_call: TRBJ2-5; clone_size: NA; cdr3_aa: CASSLASGGQETQYF; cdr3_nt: TGTGCCAGCAGCTTAGCTAGCGGGGGCCAAGAGACCCAGTACTTC
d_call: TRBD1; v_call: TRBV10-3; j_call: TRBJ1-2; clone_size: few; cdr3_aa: CATFPGQASRGGFGYTF; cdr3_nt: TGTGCCACTTTCCCGGGACAGGCCTCCCGGGGGGGCTTCGGCTACACCTTC
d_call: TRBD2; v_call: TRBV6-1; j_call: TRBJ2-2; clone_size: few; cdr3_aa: CASRTTSGGTGELFF; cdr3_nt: TGTGCCAGCAGAACCACTAGCGGGGGTACCGGGGAGCTGTTTTTT
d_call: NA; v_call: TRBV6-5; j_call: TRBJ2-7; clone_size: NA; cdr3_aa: CASSYGFAGQNEQYF; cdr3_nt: TGTGCCAGCAGTTACGGGTTCGCGGGACAAAACGAGCAGTACTTC
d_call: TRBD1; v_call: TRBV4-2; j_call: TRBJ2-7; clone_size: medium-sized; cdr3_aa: CASSLEGQLHGEQYF; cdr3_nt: TGTGCCAGCAGCCTCGAGGGACAGCTTCACGGGGAGCAGTACTTC
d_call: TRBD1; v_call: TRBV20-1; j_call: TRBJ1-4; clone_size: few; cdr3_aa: CSASRDSATNEKLFF; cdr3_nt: TGCAGTGCTAGTAGGGACAGTGCAACTAATGAAAAACTGTTTTTT
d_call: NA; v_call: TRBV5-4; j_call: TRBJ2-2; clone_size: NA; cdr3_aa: CASEPRTGELFF; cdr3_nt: TGTGCCAGCGAGCCGCGGACCGGGGAGCTGTTTTTT
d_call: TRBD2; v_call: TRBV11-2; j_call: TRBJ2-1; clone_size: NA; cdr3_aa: CASSLTSGFPSSYNEQFF; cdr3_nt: TGTGCCAGCAGCTTGACTAGCGGGTTCCCCAGCTCCTACAATGAGCAGTTCTTC
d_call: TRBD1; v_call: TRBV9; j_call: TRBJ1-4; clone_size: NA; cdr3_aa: CASSAGTGEEKLFF; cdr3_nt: TGTGCCAGCAGCGCCGGGACAGGGGAAGAAAAACTGTTTTTT
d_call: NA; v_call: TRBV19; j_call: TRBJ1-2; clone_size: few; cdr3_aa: CASSGQNYGYTF; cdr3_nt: TGTGCCAGTAGTGGACAAAACTATGGCTACACCTTC
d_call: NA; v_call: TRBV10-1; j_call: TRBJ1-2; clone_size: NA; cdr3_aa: CATPGGAGTYGYTF; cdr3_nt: TGCGCCACCCCCGGTGGGGCGGGGACCTATGGCTACACCTTC
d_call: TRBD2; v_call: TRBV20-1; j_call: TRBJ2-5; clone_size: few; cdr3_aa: CSAPRLAGGDETQYF; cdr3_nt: TGCAGTGCCCCGAGACTAGCGGGGGGGGACGAGACCCAGTACTTC
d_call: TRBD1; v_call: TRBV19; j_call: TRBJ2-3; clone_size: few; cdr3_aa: CASRTPGQGLDTQYF; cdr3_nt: TGTGCCAGTAGAACCCCGGGACAGGGATTAGATACGCAGTATTTT
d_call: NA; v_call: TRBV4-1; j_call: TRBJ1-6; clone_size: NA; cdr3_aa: CASSQGFGQDNSPLHF; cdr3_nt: TGCGCCAGCAGCCAAGGGTTCGGGCAGGATAATTCACCCCTCCACTTT
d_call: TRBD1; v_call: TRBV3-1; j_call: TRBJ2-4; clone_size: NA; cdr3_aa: CASTVNKGAAKNIQYF; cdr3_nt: TGTGCCAGCACCGTCAACAAGGGGGCTGCCAAAAACATTCAGTACTTC
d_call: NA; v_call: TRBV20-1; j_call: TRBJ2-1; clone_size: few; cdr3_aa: CSARGPSGSNEQFF; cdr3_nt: TGCAGTGCTAGGGGACCGTCGGGGTCCAATGAGCAGTTCTTC
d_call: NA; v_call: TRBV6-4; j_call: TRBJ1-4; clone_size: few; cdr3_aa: CAAYRECREKLFF; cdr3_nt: TGTGCCGCGTACAGGGAATGTCGTGAAAAACTGTTTTTT
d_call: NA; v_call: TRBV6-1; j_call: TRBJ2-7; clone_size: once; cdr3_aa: CASRAVGSYEQYF; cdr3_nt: TGTGCCAGCAGGGCAGTAGGTTCCTACGAGCAGTACTTC
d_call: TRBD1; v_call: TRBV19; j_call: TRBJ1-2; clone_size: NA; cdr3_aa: CASSRQGTNYGYTF; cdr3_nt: TGTGCCAGTAGTCGACAGGGAACTAACTATGGCTACACCTTC
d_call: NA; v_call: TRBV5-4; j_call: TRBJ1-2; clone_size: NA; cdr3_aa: CASSAFGGAGEGYGYTF; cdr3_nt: TGTGCCAGCAGCGCATTTGGGGGCGCCGGAGAAGGGTATGGCTACACCTTC
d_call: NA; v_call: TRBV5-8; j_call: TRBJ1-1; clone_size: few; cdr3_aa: CASSLGLDRGVANTEAFF; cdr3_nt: TGTGCCAGCAGCTTAGGTTTGGACAGAGGGGTAGCGAACACTGAAGCTTTCTTT
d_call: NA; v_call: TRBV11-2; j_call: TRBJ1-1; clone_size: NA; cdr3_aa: CASSLTQNTEAFF; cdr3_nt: TGTGCCAGCAGCTTAACACAGAACACTGAAGCTTTCTTT
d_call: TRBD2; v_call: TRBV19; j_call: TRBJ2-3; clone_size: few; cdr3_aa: CASSTRGIAGGQGTQYF; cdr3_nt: TGTGCCAGTAGTACCCGCGGGATAGCGGGGGGGCAGGGTACGCAGTATTTT
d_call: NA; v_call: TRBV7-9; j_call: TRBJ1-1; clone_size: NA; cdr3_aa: CASSPQGNTEAFF; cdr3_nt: TGTGCCAGCAGCCCACAGGGGAACACTGAAGCTTTCTTT
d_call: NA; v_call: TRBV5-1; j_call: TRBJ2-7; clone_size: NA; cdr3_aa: CASSLPGEVDEQYF; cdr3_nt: TGCGCCAGCAGCTTGCCCGGGGAAGTCGACGAGCAGTACTTC
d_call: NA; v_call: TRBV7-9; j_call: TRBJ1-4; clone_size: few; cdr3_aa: CASSLLSNEKLFF; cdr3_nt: TGTGCCAGCAGCCTTCTCTCCAATGAAAAACTGTTTTTT
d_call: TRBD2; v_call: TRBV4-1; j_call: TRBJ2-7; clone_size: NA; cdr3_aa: CASSQPGLAGAREQYF; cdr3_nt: TGCGCCAGCAGCCAACCTGGACTAGCGGGGGCGAGGGAGCAGTACTTC
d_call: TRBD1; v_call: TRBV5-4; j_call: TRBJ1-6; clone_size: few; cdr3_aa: CASRDDRGKSPLHF; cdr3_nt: TGTGCCAGCAGAGACGACAGGGGGAAATCACCCCTCCACTTT
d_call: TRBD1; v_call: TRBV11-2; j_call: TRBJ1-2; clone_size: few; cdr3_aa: CASSLTRQGDYGYTF; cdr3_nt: TGTGCCAGCAGCTTAACTCGACAGGGGGACTATGGCTACACCTTC
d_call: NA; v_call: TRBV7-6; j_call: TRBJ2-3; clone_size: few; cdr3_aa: CASSAGDTQYF; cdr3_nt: TGTGCCAGCAGCGCGGGGGATACGCAGTATTTT
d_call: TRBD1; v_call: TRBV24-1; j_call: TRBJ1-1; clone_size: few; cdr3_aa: CATSDRDRGRWTEAFF; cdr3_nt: TGTGCCACCAGTGATCGGGACAGGGGGCGGTGGACTGAAGCTTTCTTT
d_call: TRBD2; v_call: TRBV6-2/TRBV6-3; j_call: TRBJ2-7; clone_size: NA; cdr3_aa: CASRESGGPTYEQYF; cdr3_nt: TGTGCCAGCAGAGAAAGCGGGGGGCCCACCTACGAGCAGTACTTC
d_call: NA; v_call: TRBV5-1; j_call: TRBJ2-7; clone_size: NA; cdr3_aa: CASSLFSIDEQYF; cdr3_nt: TGCGCCAGCAGCTTGTTCAGTATCGACGAGCAGTACTTC
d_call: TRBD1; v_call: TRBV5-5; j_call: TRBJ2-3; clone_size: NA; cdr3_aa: CASQDGDRGVTDTQYF; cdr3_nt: TGTGCCAGCCAAGATGGGGACAGAGGGGTCACAGATACGCAGTATTTT
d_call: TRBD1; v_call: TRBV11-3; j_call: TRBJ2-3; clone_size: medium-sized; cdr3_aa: CASTLGQGRSTDTQYF; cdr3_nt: TGTGCCAGCACCTTGGGACAGGGAAGGAGTACAGATACGCAGTATTTT
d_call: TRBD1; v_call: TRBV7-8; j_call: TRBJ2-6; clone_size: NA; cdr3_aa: CASSSRGRTGESGANVLTF; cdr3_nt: TGTGCCAGCAGCTCGAGGGGCAGGACAGGGGAGTCTGGGGCCAACGTCCTGACTTTC
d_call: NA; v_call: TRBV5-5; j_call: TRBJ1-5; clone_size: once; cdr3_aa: CASSLEGGYNQPQHF; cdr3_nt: TGTGCCAGCAGCTTGGAAGGGGGTTACAATCAGCCCCAGCATTTT
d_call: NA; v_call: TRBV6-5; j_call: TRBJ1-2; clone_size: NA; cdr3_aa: CASSYSNSLRGYTF; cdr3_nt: TGTGCCAGCAGTTACTCCAACAGCCTTCGTGGCTACACCTTC
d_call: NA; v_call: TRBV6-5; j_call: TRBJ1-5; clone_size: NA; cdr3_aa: CASSYSGSGYSQPQHF; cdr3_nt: TGTGCCAGCAGTTACAGTGGGTCGGGGTATAGTCAGCCCCAGCATTTT
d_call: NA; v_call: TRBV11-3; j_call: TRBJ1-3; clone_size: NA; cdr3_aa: CASSPRSDFSGNTIYF; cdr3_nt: TGTGCCAGCAGCCCCCGGTCGGATTTCTCTGGAAACACCATATATTTT
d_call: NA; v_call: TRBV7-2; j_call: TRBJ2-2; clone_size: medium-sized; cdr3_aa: CASSPGLAANTGELFF; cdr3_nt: TGTGCCAGCAGCCCGGGACTTGCGGCGAACACCGGGGAGCTGTTTTTT
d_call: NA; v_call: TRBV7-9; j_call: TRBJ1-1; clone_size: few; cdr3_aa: CASSSIWGSEAFF; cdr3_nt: TGTGCCAGCAGCTCAATATGGGGATCTGAAGCTTTCTTT
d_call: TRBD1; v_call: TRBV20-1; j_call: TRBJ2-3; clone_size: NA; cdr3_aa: CSASTGQGITSRYTDTQYF; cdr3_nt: TGCAGTGCGTCGACGGGACAGGGGATTACTAGCAGATACACAGATACGCAGTATTTT
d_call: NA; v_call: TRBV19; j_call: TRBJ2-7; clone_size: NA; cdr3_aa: CASRKAASFEQYF; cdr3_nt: TGTGCCAGTAGGAAGGCGGCCAGTTTTGAGCAGTACTTC
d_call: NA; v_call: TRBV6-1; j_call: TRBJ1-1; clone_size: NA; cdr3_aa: CASTYQKGYTEAFF; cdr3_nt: TGTGCCAGCACCTATCAAAAGGGATATACTGAAGCTTTCTTT
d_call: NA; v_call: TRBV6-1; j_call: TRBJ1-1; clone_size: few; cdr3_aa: CASSGGGNSNTEAFF; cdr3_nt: TGTGCCAGCAGTGGGGGGGGGAACTCGAACACTGAAGCTTTCTTT
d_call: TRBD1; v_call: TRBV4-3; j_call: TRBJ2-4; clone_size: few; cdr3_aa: CASSPARTGVRIQYF; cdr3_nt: TGCGCCAGCAGCCCAGCCCGGACAGGGGTGCGCATTCAGTACTTC
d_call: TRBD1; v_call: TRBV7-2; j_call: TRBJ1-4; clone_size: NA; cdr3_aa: CASSLALGGGYEKLFF; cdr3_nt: TGTGCCAGCAGCTTAGCGCTAGGGGGCGGATATGAAAAACTGTTTTTT
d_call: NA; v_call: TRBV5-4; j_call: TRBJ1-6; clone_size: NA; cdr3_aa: CASRSAWGGSNSPLHF; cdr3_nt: TGTGCCAGCAGATCCGCCTGGGGGGGATCTAATTCACCCCTCCACTTT
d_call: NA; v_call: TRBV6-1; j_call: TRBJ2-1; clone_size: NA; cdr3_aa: CASSPRGWNWYEQFF; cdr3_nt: TGTGCCAGCAGTCCCCGGGGGTGGAATTGGTATGAGCAGTTCTTC